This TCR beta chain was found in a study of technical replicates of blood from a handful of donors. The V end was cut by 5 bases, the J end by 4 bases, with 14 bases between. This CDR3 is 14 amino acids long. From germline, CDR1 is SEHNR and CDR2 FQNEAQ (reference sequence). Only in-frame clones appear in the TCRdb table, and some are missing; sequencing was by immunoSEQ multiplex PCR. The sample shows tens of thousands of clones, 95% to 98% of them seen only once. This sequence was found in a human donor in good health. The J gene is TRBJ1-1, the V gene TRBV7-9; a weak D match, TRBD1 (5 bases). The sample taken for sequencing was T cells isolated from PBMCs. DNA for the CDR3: TGTGCCAGCAGCCCGAGGCAGGGTGGCACTGAAGCTTTCTTT. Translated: CASSPRQGGTEAFF.